What follows are 10 T cell receptor beta chains derived from one specimen sequenced in a study of shared clonotypes between healthy human individuals. Here immunoSEQ multiplex PCR was the method, and the copy in TCRdb shows in-frame clones only, minus some. The table lists about 1 million clones, approximately 78% of them singletons. The sequenced sample consisted of memory CD4+ T cells from PBMCs. Indicated subset: CD45RA-negative fraction. Every receptor here comes from a man between 18 and 35 years old in good health. Some clones in this sample may be carry-over from other donors' samples.

The chain is built from TRBV1 and TRBJ1-2. TRBV1 is described as a pseudogene. The CDR3 totals 13 residues. The CDR3 DNA reads as TGCACCAGCATTGTGCGGAAGACCTATGGCTACACCTTC. It codes for CTSIVRKTYGYTF.

The chain has TRBV7-3 and TRBJ2-1; 9 bases fit TRBD1. This CDR3 has 15 residues. Germline V CDR1 and CDR2: SGHTA, FQGTGA. The V gene end was trimmed by 5 bases and the J gene end by 7 bases; junction bases not matched to a gene: 9. The CDR3 DNA reads as TGTGCCAGCAGCACTACAGGGGGCCTTATGAATGAGCAGTTCTTC. Translated: CASSTTGGLMNEQFF.

This clone came up a few times. The CDR3 spells CASSESVYYGYTF. CDR3 nucleotides: TGTGCCAGCAGTGAATCGGTCTACTATGGCTACACCTTC. The gene calls are TRBV2 and TRBJ1-2; D gene uncertain. V was pared by 2 bases and J by 3 bases, with 7 bases between. This CDR3 is 13 amino acids long. Germline loops: CDR1 SNHLY, CDR2 FYNNEI.

The chain has TRBV6-5 and TRBJ1-1; 9 bases align to TRBD1. CDR1 and CDR2 (germline): MNHEY, SVGAGI. J gave up 11 bases and V 2 bases, and 6 bases lay outside the gene matches. This CDR3 is built from 13 residues. CDR3 sequence reads: CASSYTGTGWAFF. The CDR3 DNA follows: TGTGCCAGCAGTTACACGGGGACAGGGTGGGCTTTCTTT.

The rearrangement links TRBV7-8 to TRBJ2-1; TRBD2 agrees at 9 bases. The CDR3 totals 15 residues. V lost 2 bases, J lost 3 bases, and 2 bases stayed unmatched. CDR1 is SGHVS, CDR2 FQNEAQ, per germline. The chain's CDR3 is CASSLRLAVYNEQFF. In nucleotides, the CDR3 is TGTGCCAGCAGCTTAAGACTAGCGGTCTACAATGAGCAGTTCTTC.

This clone was seen once. The V call is TRBV4-1, the J call TRBJ2-1, with D tentatively TRBD2 (7 bases). Germline CDR1 reads MGHRA; CDR2 reads YSYEKL. This CDR3 is built from 17 residues. Trimming stripped 3 bases from V and 6 bases from J, with 21 bases between. In DNA, the CDR3 is TGCGCCAGCAGCCATGCTACAGGGCGCGGGAGTCGCAATGAGCAGTTCTTC. Its protein product is CASSHATGRGSRNEQFF.

DNA for the CDR3: TGTGCCAGCAGCCATGGCGGCCCTGGGGCCAACGTCCTGACTTTC. Translation gives CASSHGGPGANVLTF. The genes are TRBV5-4 and TRBJ2-6; D is undetermined. This CDR3 is built from 15 residues. V shed 4 bases and J shed 2 bases, with 10 bases lying between them. From germline, CDR1 is SGHNT and CDR2 YYREEE (reference sequence).

This clone was recorded a few times. The rearrangement joins TRBV28 to TRBJ2-5, with D tentatively TRBD2 (6 bases). CDR3 size: 13 residues. Germline lookup yields CDR1 MDHEN and CDR2 SYDVKM. V shed 4 bases and J shed 4 bases, with 10 bases lying between them. The CDR3 loop reads CASSSGVPETQYF. The CDR3 coding sequence is TGTGCCAGCAGTTCGGGGGTCCCAGAGACCCAGTACTTC.

This clone came up a few times. The V gene is TRBV15, the J gene TRBJ2-1, with D unresolved. Trimming removed 4 bases at V and 5 bases at J, with 9 bases between. This CDR3 has 13 amino acids. Germline loops: CDR1 LNHNV, CDR2 YYDKDF (reference sequence). This chain's CDR3 is CATSTGRDNEQFF. CDR3 nucleotides: TGTGCCACCAGCACAGGCAGAGACAATGAGCAGTTCTTC.

This clone appeared a few times. This chain uses TRBV21-1 with TRBJ2-5; the table assigns TRBD2, which was not confirmed against the DNA. TRBV21-1 is marked as a pseudogene. The CDR3 covers 18 residues. The CDR3 coding sequence is TGTGCCAGCAGCAACCACCCTTTAGGACTAGCGGGCCAAGAGACCCAGTACTTC. It is translated as CASSNHPLGLAGQETQYF.